These 25 T cell receptor beta chains originate from one sample sequenced in a study of lymphopenia after photon versus proton radiotherapy. Profiled with immunoSEQ multiplex PCR; TCRdb holds only in-frame clones, not every one. The profile covers some 40,000 clones, with about 94% appearing a single time and nearly 15% taken by the ten largest. The sequencing here drew on peripheral blood, taken from a patient treated with photon-based radiotherapy. The source of these receptors is a man in his sixties with cholangiocarcinoma.

This chain uses TRBV10-2 with TRBJ2-1; D call uncertain. Between the trimmed V and J ends, which lost 5 bases and 4 bases, there was a span of 9 bases. The CDR3 extends over 13 amino acids. Germline assignment: CDR1 WSHSY and CDR2 SAAADI. CDR3 loop: CASSPTIYNEQFF. DNA of the CDR3: TGCGCCAGCAGTCCGACAATATACAATGAGCAGTTCTTC.

The chain combines TRBV7-6 with TRBJ2-7; tentative D call: TRBD2 (6 bases). V was pared by 5 bases and J by 1 base, with 12 bases between. The CDR3 spans 14 residues. Germline V gene sequence: CDR1 SGHVS, CDR2 FNYEAQ. The CDR3 nucleotides are TGTGCCAGCAGCACCTCGGGAGAGTCCTACGAGCAGTACTTC. Translating gives CASSTSGESYEQYF.

Written as DNA, the CDR3 is TGTGCCATCAAGCGGGGCCTGGGTGAAAAACTGTTTTTT. As protein: CAIKRGLGEKLFF. This sequence joins TRBV10-3 and TRBJ1-4; TRBD1 might be the D (5 bases). Germline lookup yields CDR1 ENHRY and CDR2 SYGVKD. The CDR3 is 13 residues long. V was shortened by 7 bases and J by 7 bases, with 13 bases between the two germline ends.

The chain couples TRBV5-5 to TRBJ2-7, with TRBD1 identical over 7 bases. This CDR3 has 14 amino acids. V lost 3 bases to trimming and J lost 2 bases; unmatched junction nucleotides: 5. Germline V gene lookup returns CDR1 SGHKS and CDR2 YYEKEE (reference sequence). The CDR3 sequence: CASSSGDRAYEQYF. The CDR3 coding sequence is TGTGCCAGCAGCTCGGGCGACAGGGCCTACGAGCAGTACTTC.

The V gene is TRBV6-5, the J gene TRBJ1-1; possibly TRBD1 for D (6 bases). The germline V gene encodes CDR1 MNHEY and CDR2 SVGAGI. CDR3 length equals 15 residues. V was cut by 4 bases and J by 5 bases, with 17 bases left in between. The chain's CDR3 is CASSLALRGDTEAFF. CDR3 nucleotide sequence: TGTGCCAGCAGTTTAGCACTGAGGGGGGATACTGAAGCTTTCTTT.

The rearrangement links TRBV7-3 to TRBJ2-2, with 7 bases aligning to TRBD1. Germline lookup yields CDR1 SGHTA and CDR2 FQGTGA. The CDR3 loop spans 17 amino acids. The junction had 5 bases not matched to a gene; V was cut back by 0 bases and J by 1 base. The DNA for the CDR3 is TGTGCCAGCAGCTTAACCTTCGGGACAGAGAACACCGGGGAGCTGTTTTTT. Translation gives CASSLTFGTENTGELFF.

The chain employs TRBV5-1 and TRBJ2-7; tentative D call: TRBD1 (5 bases). Trimming shortened V by 2 bases and J by 5 bases, and 11 bases separated the two germline ends. From germline, CDR1 is SGHRS and CDR2 YFSETQ. The CDR3 sequence is 13 residues long. The CDR3 DNA is TGCGCCAGCAGCTTCCAGGGTAAGAACGAGCAGTACTTC. Translation gives CASSFQGKNEQYF.

This clone was observed once. This sequence joins TRBV5-1 and TRBJ1-3; no clear D gene. Trimming stripped 0 bases from V and 0 bases from J, with 10 bases between. This CDR3 is built from 16 residues. Germline V gene sequence: CDR1 SGHRS, CDR2 YFSETQ. This CDR3 is CASSLAGQSSGNTIYF. The CDR3 DNA reads TGCGCCAGCAGCTTGGCCGGGCAGAGCTCTGGAAACACCATATATTTT.

CDR3 in DNA: TGTGCCAGCTCACCAAGTATTGGGGGAGGCAATCAGCCCCAGCATTTT. This sequence encodes CASSPSIGGGNQPQHF. The genes are TRBV18 and TRBJ1-5; D is perhaps TRBD1 (5 bases). The CDR3 spans 16 residues. Germline CDR1 KGHSH, CDR2 LQKENI. Trimming removed 2 bases from V and 2 bases from J, with 13 bases in between.

This chain links TRBV5-1 with TRBJ2-1; D is unclear. Between the trimmed V and J ends, which lost 0 bases and 6 bases, there was a span of 10 bases. The CDR3 is 14 residues long. Germline loops: CDR1 SGHRS, CDR2 YFSETQ. The CDR3, as DNA: TGCGCCAGCAGCTTGGGGGGTGATACCAATGAGCAGTTCTTC. Its translation: CASSLGGDTNEQFF.

The chain uses TRBV7-2 and TRBJ1-4, with D possibly matching TRBD1 (5 bases). This CDR3 spans 13 amino acids. V lost 3 bases and J lost 8, with 10 bases in between. The germline gives CDR1 SGHTA, CDR2 FQGNSA. The CDR3 DNA reads TGTGCCAGCAGCTTCGGGGGTAGGGAAAAACTGTTTTTT. Its protein product is CASSFGGREKLFF.

The chain uses TRBV5-5 and TRBJ2-7; D is ambiguous. Germline V gene sequence: CDR1 SGHKS, CDR2 YYEKEE (reference sequence). The CDR3 has 13 residues. V lost 0 bases, J lost 5 bases, and 9 bases lay in between. The CDR3 reads CASSLEGWDEQYF. The CDR3 bases are TGTGCCAGCAGCTTGGAGGGTTGGGACGAGCAGTACTTC.

The V call is TRBV7-9, the J call TRBJ1-5; D is possibly TRBD1 (5 bases). Germline assignment: CDR1 SEHNR and CDR2 FQNEAQ (reference sequence). The V end was cut by 5 bases, the J end by 6 bases, with 8 bases between. The CDR3 has 12 amino acids. CDR3 bases: TGTGCCAGCAGCAGGGGCACTCAGCCCCAGCATTTT. This codes for CASSRGTQPQHF.

Remarks on this clone: Other DNA variants within this sample encode the same CDR3. The chain links TRBV7-9 to TRBJ2-7; D unresolved. Germline V CDR1 and CDR2: SEHNR, FQNEAQ (reference sequence). Trimming cost V 3 bases and J 6 bases, with 6 bases left between them. The CDR3 spans 11 residues. The CDR3 DNA follows: TGTGCCAGCAGCTTTTCTGGCGAGCAGTACTTC. This codes for CASSFSGEQYF.

This chain joins TRBV5-1 and TRBJ1-3; D is ambiguous. The germline CDR1 and CDR2 sequences are SGHRS and YFSETQ. V lost 2 bases and J 6 bases, leaving 12 bases between the germline ends. The length of the CDR3 is 14 residues. The CDR3 sequence: CASSFEGIQNTIYF. The CDR3 nucleotides read TGCGCCAGCAGCTTTGAGGGAATTCAAAACACCATATATTTT.

The V call is TRBV11-2, the J call TRBJ2-3; D is possibly TRBD2 (5 bases). This CDR3 region has 14 residues. Germline lookup yields CDR1 SGHAT and CDR2 FQNNGV. The ends were cut back, 1 base at V and 1 base at J, with 6 bases in the middle. CDR3 in DNA: TGTGCCAGCAGCTTAGGGGGAGGCACAGATACGCAGTATTTT. Protein: CASSLGGGTDTQYF.

The gene calls are TRBV6-6 and TRBJ1-5, with 7 bases lining up with TRBD1. Germline CDR1 reads MNHNY; CDR2 reads SVGAGI (reference sequence). The CDR3 has 12 residues. The CDR3 coding sequence is TGTGCGACCCGACAGGGTGAACAGCCCCAGCATTTT. It is translated as CATRQGEQPQHF.

CDR3 coding DNA: TGCGCCAGCAGCTTGGTTGCGGGACTAGCGACAGAGACCCAGTACTTC. Protein sequence: CASSLVAGLATETQYF. The J gene is TRBJ2-5, the V gene TRBV5-1; 10 bases agree with TRBD2. CDR1 is SGHRS, CDR2 YFSETQ, per germline. This CDR3 is 16 amino acids long. Losses at the gene ends were 0 bases for V and 4 bases for J; bases not matched to a gene: 6.

The chain combines TRBV5-1 with TRBJ1-1, with TRBD1 as a possible D gene (5 bases). Germline values: CDR1 SGHRS, CDR2 YFSETQ. This CDR3 is built from 12 residues. Trimming removed 4 bases at V and 6 bases at J, with 10 bases between. Here the CDR3 reads CASSRGTSEAFF. The CDR3 DNA follows: TGCGCCAGCAGCCGCGGGACCTCTGAAGCTTTCTTT. Drawing the rest from reference TRBV5-1 and TRBJ1-1, the complete variable domain is KAGVTQTPRYLIKTRGQQVTLSCSPISGHRSVSWYQQTPGQGLQFLFEYFSETQRNKGNFPGRFSGRQFSNSRSEMNVSTLELGDSALYLCASSRGTSEAFFGQGTRLTVV.

J is TRBJ2-2 and V is TRBV5-4, with 16 bases lining up with TRBD2. J gave up 4 bases and V 4 bases, and 7 bases lay outside the gene matches. CDR3 size: 18 residues. Germline CDR1 SGHNT, CDR2 YYREEE (reference sequence). The CDR3 reads CASSVGLAGGPSTGELFF. CDR3 DNA: TGTGCCAGCAGCGTGGGACTAGCGGGGGGGCCGAGCACCGGGGAGCTGTTTTTT.

The chain has TRBV6-6 and TRBJ1-5; no reliable D call. Germline CDR1 MNHNY, CDR2 SVGAGI (reference sequence). V was clipped by 5 bases and J by 4 bases, with 9 bases between them. The CDR3 is made up of 13 amino acids. The chain's CDR3 is CASSRMGNQPQHF. The CDR3 DNA sequence: TGTGCCAGCAGTAGGATGGGAAATCAGCCCCAGCATTTT.

V is TRBV5-5 and J is TRBJ1-5; D unclear. Between the trimmed V and J ends, which lost 2 bases and 2 bases, there was a span of 14 bases. Germline V CDR1 and CDR2: SGHKS, YYEKEE (reference sequence). The CDR3 has 16 residues. The CDR3 DNA is TGTGCCAGCAGCTTCTCTCCCCTGGGAGGCAATCAGCCCCAGCATTTT. Translated, it gives CASSFSPLGGNQPQHF.

Notes on this clone: This same CDR3 is encoded by further DNA sequences in the sample. V is TRBV4-2 and J is TRBJ1-3; no reliable D call. In germline, CDR1 is LGHNA, CDR2 YNFKEQ. The CDR3 runs to 13 residues. V was clipped by 0 bases and J by 4 bases, with 4 bases between them. The DNA for the CDR3 is TGTGCCAGCAGCCAAGATAAAGGAAACACCATATATTTT. Translation: CASSQDKGNTIYF.

The V and J genes are TRBV11-2 and TRBJ2-1; D not certain. The CDR3 has 15 amino acids. V lost 0 bases, J lost 1 base, and 7 bases lay in between. Germline CDR1 is SGHAT and CDR2 is FQNNGV. The CDR3 region is CASSLDVGSYNEQFF. The CDR3, as DNA: TGTGCCAGCAGCTTAGATGTCGGATCCTACAATGAGCAGTTCTTC.

This chain uses TRBV13 with TRBJ2-7; 7 nucleotides agree with TRBD1. Looked up from germline, CDR1 is PRHDT and CDR2 is FYEKMQ (reference sequence). The CDR3 is 17 amino acids. The junction had 11 bases not matched to a gene; V was cut back by 1 base and J by 2 bases. CDR3 DNA sequence: TGTGCCAGCAGCTTAGCCGCAGACAGGGCCCGGACCTACGAGCAGTACTTC. This codes for CASSLAADRARTYEQYF.